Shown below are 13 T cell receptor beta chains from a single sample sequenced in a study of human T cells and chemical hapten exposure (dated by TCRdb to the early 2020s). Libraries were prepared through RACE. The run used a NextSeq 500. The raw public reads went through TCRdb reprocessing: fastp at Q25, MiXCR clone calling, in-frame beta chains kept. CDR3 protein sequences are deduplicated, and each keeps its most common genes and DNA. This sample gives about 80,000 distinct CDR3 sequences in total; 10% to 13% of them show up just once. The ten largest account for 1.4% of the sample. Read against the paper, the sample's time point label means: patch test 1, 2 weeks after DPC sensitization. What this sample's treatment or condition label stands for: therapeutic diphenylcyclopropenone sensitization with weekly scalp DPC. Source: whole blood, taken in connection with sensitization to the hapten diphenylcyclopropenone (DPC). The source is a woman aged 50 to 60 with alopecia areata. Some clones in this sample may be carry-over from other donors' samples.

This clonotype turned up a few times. Written as DNA, the CDR3 is TGTGCCAGCAGTTTGCAGGGGCCCGGGTACGAGCAGTACTTC. Translating gives CASSLQGPGYEQYF. The chain has TRBV12-3 or TRBV12-4 and TRBJ2-7; TRBD1 is a possible D gene (6 bases). The CDR3 loop spans 14 amino acids. Trimming removed 3 bases at V and 4 bases at J, with 13 bases between.

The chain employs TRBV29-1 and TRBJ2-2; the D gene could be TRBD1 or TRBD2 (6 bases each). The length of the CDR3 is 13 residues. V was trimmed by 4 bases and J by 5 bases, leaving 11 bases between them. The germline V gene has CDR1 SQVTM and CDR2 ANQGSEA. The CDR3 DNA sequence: TGCAGCGTTGCACAGGGAGGAACCGGGGAGCTGTTTTTT. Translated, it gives CSVAQGGTGELFF.

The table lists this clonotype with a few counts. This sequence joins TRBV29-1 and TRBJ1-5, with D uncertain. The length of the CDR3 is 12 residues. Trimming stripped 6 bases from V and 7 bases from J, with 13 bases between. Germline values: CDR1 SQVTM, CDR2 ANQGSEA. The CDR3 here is CSVQASGQPQHF. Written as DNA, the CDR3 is TGCAGCGTGCAGGCATCGGGACAGCCCCAGCATTTT.

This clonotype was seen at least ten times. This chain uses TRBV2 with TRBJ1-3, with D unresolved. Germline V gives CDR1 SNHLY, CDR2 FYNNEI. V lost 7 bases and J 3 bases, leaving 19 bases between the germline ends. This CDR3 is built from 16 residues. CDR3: CASIEGSSRGGNTIYF. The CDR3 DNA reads TGTGCCAGCATCGAAGGGTCCTCGCGGGGTGGAAACACCATATATTTT.

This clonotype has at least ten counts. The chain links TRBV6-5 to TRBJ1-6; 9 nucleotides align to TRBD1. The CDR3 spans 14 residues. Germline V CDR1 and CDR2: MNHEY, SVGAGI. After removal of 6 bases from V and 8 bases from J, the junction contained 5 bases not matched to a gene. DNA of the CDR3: TGTGCCAGCAGCCTACAGGGGGCTGATTCACCCCTCCACTTT. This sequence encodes CASSLQGADSPLHF.

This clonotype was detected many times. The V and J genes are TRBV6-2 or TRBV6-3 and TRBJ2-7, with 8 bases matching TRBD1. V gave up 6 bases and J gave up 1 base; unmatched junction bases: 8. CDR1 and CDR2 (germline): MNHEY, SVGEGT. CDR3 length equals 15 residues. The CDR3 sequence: CASRYGTGSSYEQYF. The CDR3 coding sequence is TGTGCCAGCAGATACGGGACAGGATCATCCTACGAGCAGTACTTC.

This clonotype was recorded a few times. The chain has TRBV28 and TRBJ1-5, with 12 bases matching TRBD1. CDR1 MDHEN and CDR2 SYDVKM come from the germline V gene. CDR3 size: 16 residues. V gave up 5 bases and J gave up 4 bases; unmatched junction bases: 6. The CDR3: CASSTPGQGANQPQHF. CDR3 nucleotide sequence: TGTGCCAGCAGTACTCCGGGACAGGGGGCGAATCAGCCCCAGCATTTT.

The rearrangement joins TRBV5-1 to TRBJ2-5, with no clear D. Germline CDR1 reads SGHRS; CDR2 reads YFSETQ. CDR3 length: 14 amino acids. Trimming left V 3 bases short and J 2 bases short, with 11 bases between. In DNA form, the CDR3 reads TGCGCCAGCAGCTCGCCAGTGGGTCAAGAGACCCAGTACTTC. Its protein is CASSSPVGQETQYF.

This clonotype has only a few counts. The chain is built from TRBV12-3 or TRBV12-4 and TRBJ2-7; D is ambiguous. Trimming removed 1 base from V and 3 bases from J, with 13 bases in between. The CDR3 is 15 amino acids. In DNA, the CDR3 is TGTGCCAGCAGTTTAGGGGGTTCATTCGGCTACGAGCAGTACTTC. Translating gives CASSLGGSFGYEQYF.

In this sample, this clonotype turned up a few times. CDR3 residues: CASSYSSGSASGNTIYF. The CDR3 DNA reads as TGTGCCAGCAGTTATTCTTCAGGGAGTGCCTCTGGAAACACCATATATTTT. The chain couples TRBV6-5 to TRBJ1-3; perhaps TRBD1 as D (5 bases). Trimming stripped 3 bases from V and 0 bases from J, with 15 bases between. CDR1 is MNHEY and CDR2 is SVGAGI in the germline V gene. CDR3 size: 17 residues.

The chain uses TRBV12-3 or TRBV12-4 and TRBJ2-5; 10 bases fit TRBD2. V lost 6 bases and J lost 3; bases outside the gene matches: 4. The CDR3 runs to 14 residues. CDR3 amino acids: CASSPLAGEETQYF. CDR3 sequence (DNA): TGTGCCAGCAGCCCTCTAGCGGGAGAAGAGACCCAGTACTTC.

CDR3 bases: TGTGCCTGGGGCCCTCGGGACAGGGTTTCCTACGAGCAGTACTTC. The encoded protein is CAWGPRDRVSYEQYF. The rearrangement links TRBV30 to TRBJ2-7, with 9 nucleotides matching TRBD1. V shed 5 bases and J 1 base; nucleotides not matched to a gene: 9. Germline CDR1 GTSNPN, CDR2 SVGIG (reference sequence). This CDR3 has 15 residues. Looking up the rest from reference TRBV30 and TRBJ2-7 gives the full variable domain: SQTIHQWPATLVQPVGSPLSLECTVEGTSNPNLYWYRQAAGRGLQLLFYSVGIGQISSEVPQNLSASRPQDRQFILSSKKLLLSDSGFYLCAWGPRDRVSYEQYFGPGTRLTVT.

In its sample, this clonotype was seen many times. The CDR3 DNA reads as TGTGCCTGGAGTGCCCGGCGGCGGGGCCTCCAAGAGACCCAGTACTTC. As protein: CAWSARRRGLQETQYF. V gene TRBV30 combines with J gene TRBJ2-5, with a possible D match to TRBD2 (6 bases). The CDR3 is 16 amino acids. The V gene lost 1 base and the J gene lost 1 base, with 16 bases spanning the gap. CDR1 GTSNPN and CDR2 SVGIG come from the germline V gene (reference sequence). Filled out from reference TRBV30 and TRBJ2-5, the complete variable domain reads SQTIHQWPATLVQPVGSPLSLECTVEGTSNPNLYWYRQAAGRGLQLLFYSVGIGQISSEVPQNLSASRPQDRQFILSSKKLLLSDSGFYLCAWSARRRGLQETQYFGPGTRLLVL.